The next 26 T cell receptor beta chains were all read from a single sample in a study of T-cell reconstitution after alpha-beta-depleted transplantation in children. Unique molecular identifiers were incorporated into the prepared TCRbeta library. TCRdb itself ran the PCR reads through MiXCR, one entry per CDR3 protein. Here the sample spans a few hundred thousand distinct CDR3 sequences, 25% to 30% being singletons. Sequenced here: PBMCs, sampled before TCRalphabeta/CD19-depleted stem cell transplant. The receptors come from a boy younger than two with Wiskott-Aldrich syndrome, due to receive a stem cell transplant.

The V gene is TRBV12-3 or TRBV12-4, the J gene TRBJ2-3; 9 bases map to TRBD2. This CDR3 is 15 amino acids long. Trimming at V came to 5 bases and at J to 8 bases, leaving 11 bases not matched to a gene. CDR3: CASSLSAGGESTQYF. Here the CDR3 DNA reads TGTGCCAGCAGTCTATCCGCGGGAGGGGAGAGTACGCAGTATTTT.

This chain connects TRBV7-9 to TRBJ2-1, with 7 bases aligning to TRBD2. Germline V CDR1 and CDR2: SEHNR, FQNEAQ (reference sequence). V shed 1 base, J shed 10 bases, and the junction held 16 bases outside the gene matches. The CDR3 has 17 amino acids. This CDR3 reads CASSLVLRTSRLGEQFF. DNA of the CDR3: TGTGCCAGCAGCTTAGTGCTTAGGACTAGTCGCCTGGGAGAGCAGTTCTTC.

The CDR3 spells CASSLNVGESYEQYF. The CDR3 DNA follows: TGCGCCAGCAGCCTGAACGTCGGGGAATCCTACGAGCAGTACTTC. This chain connects TRBV5-1 to TRBJ2-7, with TRBD2 as a possible D gene (5 bases). The CDR3 contains 15 residues. Germline CDR1 and CDR2: SGHRS and YFSETQ. V lost 4 bases, J lost 1 base, and 15 bases lay in between. The complete variable domain, with remaining parts taken from reference TRBV5-1 and TRBJ2-7, reads KAGVTQTPRYLIKTRGQQVTLSCSPISGHRSVSWYQQTPGQGLQFLFEYFSETQRNKGNFPGRFSGRQFSNSRSEMNVSTLELGDSALYLCASSLNVGESYEQYFGPGTRLTVT.

The chain combines TRBV7-9 with TRBJ1-3; 7 positions agree with TRBD1. With 2 bases clipped from V and 3 bases from J, the junction kept 7 bases outside the gene matches. CDR1 SEHNR and CDR2 FQNEAQ come from the germline V gene (reference sequence). This CDR3 comprises 16 residues. The CDR3 DNA sequence: TGTGCCAGCAGCTTAACCGACAGGGTCCTTGGAAACACCATATATTTT. Its translation: CASSLTDRVLGNTIYF.

The genes are TRBV10-3 and TRBJ2-5; D perhaps matches TRBD1 (5 bases). This CDR3 has 14 amino acids. Trimming removed 2 bases from V and 2 bases from J, with 9 bases in between. Germline V gene lookup returns CDR1 ENHRY and CDR2 SYGVKD. The CDR3, as DNA: TGTGCCATCAGTGAGAGCGCAGGGCAAGAGACCCAGTACTTC. Encoded protein: CAISESAGQETQYF.

The chain joins TRBV2 to TRBJ2-2; D not resolved. CDR1 SNHLY and CDR2 FYNNEI come from the germline V gene. The CDR3 is 13 amino acids. V was shortened by 9 bases and J by 7 bases, with 15 bases between the two germline ends. The CDR3 protein is CASSIIPVGELFF. The CDR3 nucleotides read TGTGCCAGTTCCATCATTCCGGTCGGGGAGCTGTTTTTT.

This clonotype was picked up a small number of times. The rearrangement joins TRBV5-1 to TRBJ2-1, with D perhaps matching TRBD2 (5 bases). The germline V gene has CDR1 SGHRS and CDR2 YFSETQ. CDR3 length equals 15 residues. Trimming left V 0 bases short and J 4 bases short, with 11 bases between. DNA of the CDR3: TGCGCCAGCAGCTTGGGTCGGGATGGATACAATGAGCAGTTCTTC. Its protein product is CASSLGRDGYNEQFF.

The chain joins TRBV27 to TRBJ2-1; 15 nucleotides agree with TRBD2. In germline, CDR1 is MNHEY, CDR2 SMNVEV (reference sequence). The V gene end was trimmed by 6 bases and the J gene end by 7 bases; junction bases not matched to a gene: 4. This CDR3 has 15 residues. The DNA of the CDR3 is TGTGCCAGCAGCCACGGGACTAGCGGGAGGAATGAGCAGTTCTTC. It translates to CASSHGTSGRNEQFF.

The chain couples TRBV5-6 to TRBJ2-4; D is perhaps TRBD1 (5 bases). The V gene's germline CDR1 is SGHDT and CDR2 YYEEEE. The ends were cut back, 0 bases at V and 0 bases at J, with 10 bases in the middle. This CDR3 region has 16 residues. CDR3 protein: CASSLGQLIAKNIQYF. CDR3 bases: TGTGCCAGCAGCTTGGGACAGTTAATAGCCAAAAACATTCAGTACTTC.

CDR3 sequence (DNA): TGTGCCAGCAGCTTCCTCGGCGGGGAGCTGTTTTTT. It translates to CASSFLGGELFF. The chain carries TRBV7-6 and TRBJ2-2, with D unclear. Looked up from germline, CDR1 is SGHVS and CDR2 is FNYEAQ. The CDR3 covers 12 residues. Trimming left V 3 bases short and J 7 bases short, with 6 bases between.

The chain has TRBV6-1 and TRBJ2-5, with a weak D call TRBD1 (6 bases). Germline V gene lookup returns CDR1 MNHNS and CDR2 SASEGT. The CDR3 loop spans 16 amino acids. The V gene lost 6 bases and the J gene lost 1 base, with 18 bases spanning the gap. This chain's CDR3 is CASSPLTPTGQETQYF. CDR3 nucleotides: TGTGCCAGCAGCCCGCTCACCCCGACAGGCCAAGAGACCCAGTACTTC.

The chain uses TRBV5-6 and TRBJ2-3; 8 bases are shared with TRBD1. The CDR3 is 16 residues long. Germline CDR1 SGHDT, CDR2 YYEEEE. V lost 0 bases, J lost 5 bases, and 8 bases stayed unmatched. Here the CDR3 DNA reads TGTGCCAGCAGCTTGGCCGGACAGGGTTTGGGAGATACGCAGTATTTT. Amino acid sequence: CASSLAGQGLGDTQYF.

This clonotype has just a few counts. The rearrangement links TRBV28 to TRBJ2-7; D may be TRBD1 (5 bases). The V gene lost 8 bases and the J gene lost 6 bases, with 14 bases spanning the gap. This CDR3 contains 12 residues. Looked up from germline, CDR1 is MDHEN and CDR2 is SYDVKM. The CDR3: CASRRLRAEQYF. Written as DNA, the CDR3 is TGTGCCAGCCGACGCCTCAGGGCCGAGCAGTACTTC.

The CDR3: CASSLDLGRAYEQYF. CDR3 DNA sequence: TGTGCCAGCAGCTTGGATCTGGGAAGGGCCTACGAGCAGTACTTC. The chain uses TRBV5-6 and TRBJ2-7; D remains ambiguous. Germline V gene sequence: CDR1 SGHDT, CDR2 YYEEEE. This CDR3 region has 15 residues. The germline V and J ends were trimmed by 0 bases and 2 bases, with 12 bases remaining between them.

The chain employs TRBV5-1 and TRBJ2-5, with D unclear. The CDR3 is 12 amino acids. The V gene lost 3 bases and the J gene lost 1 base, with 4 bases spanning the gap. From germline, CDR1 is SGHRS and CDR2 YFSETQ. CDR3 residues: CASSWSQETQYF. The CDR3 DNA sequence: TGCGCCAGCAGCTGGAGCCAAGAGACCCAGTACTTC.

The sample holds a few counts of this clonotype. The V call is TRBV6-1, the J call TRBJ2-4, with no clear D. Looked up from germline, CDR1 is MNHNS and CDR2 is SASEGT. The V end lost 6 bases, the J end lost 1 base, and 13 bases lay between the germline ends. The CDR3 length is 15 residues. CDR3 protein: CASSRSARAKNIQYF. The CDR3 coding sequence is TGTGCCAGCAGCCGCTCAGCGAGGGCCAAAAACATTCAGTACTTC.

This clonotype was counted a few times. The rearrangement joins TRBV5-5 to TRBJ2-7; a weak D match, TRBD1 (5 bases). Germline V gene data show CDR1 as SGHKS and CDR2 as YYEKEE (reference sequence). The CDR3 consists of 15 residues. V was cut by 5 bases and J by 0 bases, with 15 bases left in between. The CDR3 protein is CASSRGATSSYEQYF. The CDR3 coding sequence is TGTGCCAGCAGTCGTGGGGCGACCAGCTCCTACGAGCAGTACTTC.

This clonotype has just a few counts. One junction end does not reproduce the germline sequence, and a read error may be involved. V is TRBV20-1 and J is TRBJ2-1, with D possibly being TRBD2 (6 bases). Germline CDR1 and CDR2: DFQATT and SNEGSKA (reference sequence). The CDR3 consists of 11 residues. In nucleotides, the CDR3 is TGCAGTGCTAGAGATACTTCAGGGACTGGCTTC. Its protein product is CSARDTSGTGF.

This chain links TRBV28 with TRBJ1-2; D unresolved. Germline V gives CDR1 MDHEN, CDR2 SYDVKM. Trimming pared 5 bases from V and 4 bases from J, leaving 14 bases between. This CDR3 spans 14 amino acids. CDR3 bases: TGTGCCAGCAGTCTGATTGGCGCCAGCTATGGCTACACCTTC. This gives the protein CASSLIGASYGYTF.

This clonotype has just a few counts. The rearrangement joins TRBV2 to TRBJ2-5; D is unresolved. V dropped 4 bases and J dropped 0 bases, with 6 bases sitting between them. The CDR3 sequence is 13 residues long. From germline, CDR1 is SNHLY and CDR2 FYNNEI. The CDR3 sequence: CASSVKYQETQYF. In nucleotides, the CDR3 is TGTGCCAGCAGTGTTAAGTACCAAGAGACCCAGTACTTC.

The chain employs TRBV6-6 and TRBJ2-7; D is undetermined. V was pared by 6 bases and J by 6 bases, with 15 bases between. The CDR3 sequence is 13 residues long. Germline V gene sequence: CDR1 MNHNY, CDR2 SVGAGI (reference sequence). CDR3 in amino acids: CASRYLAPGEQYF. CDR3 nucleotides: TGTGCCAGCAGGTACCTTGCGCCAGGCGAGCAGTACTTC.

This chain connects TRBV24-1 to TRBJ1-2; 9 bases are shared with TRBD1. The trim removed 2 bases at V and 4 bases at J, leaving 1 base unmatched. The V gene's germline CDR1 is KGHDR and CDR2 SFDVKD. This CDR3 comprises 14 residues. The CDR3 DNA sequence: TGTGCCACCAGTGATTCGGGACAGGGCTATGGCTACACCTTC. Translated: CATSDSGQGYGYTF.

This clonotype appeared a few times. The chain links TRBV10-3 to TRBJ1-1, with 7 bases matching TRBD1. The length of the CDR3 is 13 residues. The germline CDR1 and CDR2 sequences are ENHRY and SYGVKD. After removal of 6 bases from V and 1 base from J, the junction contained 2 bases not matched to a gene. In DNA form, the CDR3 reads TGTGCCATCAGCCACAGGGGGAACACTGAAGCTTTCTTT. This sequence encodes CAISHRGNTEAFF.

The chain combines TRBV10-2 with TRBJ1-4; the D is unclear. Trimming took 6 bases from V and 7 from J, leaving 18 bases between them. The CDR3 sequence is 15 residues long. Germline V gene lookup returns CDR1 WSHSY and CDR2 SAAADI. This CDR3 reads CASSSRGPRGEKLFF. For the CDR3, the DNA is TGCGCCAGCAGCTCCCGGGGTCCCCGCGGTGAAAAACTGTTTTTT.

A few counts support this clonotype. V and J are TRBV30 and TRBJ1-1, with D perhaps matching TRBD1 (5 bases). V lost 0 bases and J lost 9, with 17 bases in between. CDR3 size: 14 residues. Germline V gene lookup returns CDR1 GTSNPN and CDR2 SVGIG (reference sequence). The CDR3 spells CAWSVRSGGSKAFF. Here the CDR3 DNA reads TGTGCCTGGAGTGTACGCTCTGGGGGATCTAAAGCTTTCTTT.

There are a few counts of this clonotype. V and J are TRBV6-5 and TRBJ2-3; D uncertain. CDR1 is MNHEY, CDR2 SVGAGI, per germline. The germline V and J ends were trimmed by 1 base and 4 bases, with 12 bases remaining between them. The CDR3 is 15 residues long. The CDR3 protein is CASSYLPNNPDTQYF. Written as DNA, the CDR3 is TGTGCCAGCAGTTACTTGCCTAACAACCCAGATACGCAGTATTTT.